The next 14 T cell receptor beta chains were all read from a single sample in a study of blood T cell dynamics during melanoma immunotherapy. The time point denotes: pre-treatment baseline. TCRdb's copy holds only in-frame clones and misses some; the assay was immunoSEQ multiplex PCR. The table includes about 22,000 clones, under 90% detected once. Here the sequenced sample was blood, taken from a patient treated with checkpoint blockade. The receptors were sampled from a human donor with melanoma.

The chain uses TRBV4-2 and TRBJ1-3; D remains ambiguous. Germline CDR1 reads LGHNA; CDR2 reads YNFKEQ. Trimming removed 4 bases at V and 4 bases at J, with 20 bases between. This CDR3 is 17 amino acids long. CDR3: CASSLSPARSVGNTIYF. The CDR3 bases are TGTGCCAGCAGCCTGTCTCCAGCGCGAAGTGTGGGAAACACCATATATTTT.

The chain uses TRBV6-5 and TRBJ1-3; TRBD1 might be the D (6 bases). Germline loops: CDR1 MNHEY, CDR2 SVGAGI. Trimming pared 2 bases from V and 4 bases from J, leaving 9 bases between. This CDR3 contains 14 residues. The CDR3 DNA reads as TGTGCCAGCAGTTACCAGGGGTTAGGAAACACCATATATTTT. It translates to CASSYQGLGNTIYF.

This clone came up once. This chain links TRBV7-2 with TRBJ1-1, with a possible D match to TRBD1 (5 bases). Trimming left V 5 bases short and J 10 bases short, with 17 bases between. The CDR3 has 13 residues. The germline gives CDR1 SGHTA, CDR2 FQGNSA. The CDR3 DNA follows: TGTGCCAGCAGCCACCTGGGGGGGAGCTCAGCTTTCTTT. Amino acids: CASSHLGGSSAFF.

This sequence joins TRBV2 and TRBJ1-5; D is uncertain. This CDR3 is built from 15 residues. Trimming removed 1 base at V and 1 base at J, with 8 bases between. Per the germline V gene, CDR1 is SNHLY and CDR2 is FYNNEI. DNA for the CDR3: TGTGCCAGCAGTGAAGGTTTGGGGAGCAATCAGCCCCAGCATTTT. It is translated as CASSEGLGSNQPQHF.

This clone was detected only once. The rearrangement uses TRBV5-4 and TRBJ1-4; D gene ambiguous. The germline V gene has CDR1 SGHNT and CDR2 YYREEE (reference sequence). The CDR3 is 14 residues long. Trimming took off 0 bases at V and 8 bases at J, with 11 bases between the two ends. The CDR3 region has the DNA TGTGCCAGCAGCTTGGATCTCCTTAGCGAAAAACTGTTTTTT. This translates into CASSLDLLSEKLFF.

V and J are TRBV19 and TRBJ1-2, with D hard to call. V was cut by 5 bases and J by 2 bases, with 6 bases left in between. The CDR3 totals 12 residues. Germline V CDR1 and CDR2: LNHDA, SQIVND (reference sequence). Here the CDR3 reads CASSLVNYGYTF. CDR3 sequence (DNA): TGTGCCAGTAGTCTAGTCAACTATGGCTACACCTTC.

The rearrangement joins TRBV7-9 to TRBJ2-4, with 11 positions matching TRBD2. With V trimmed by 5 bases and J by 7 bases, 10 bases remained unmatched. The length of the CDR3 is 16 residues. Germline lookup yields CDR1 SEHNR and CDR2 FQNEAQ (reference sequence). CDR3 sequence reads: CASSPTTSGILNIQYF. CDR3 DNA sequence: TGTGCCAGCAGCCCAACGACTAGCGGGATCTTGAACATTCAGTACTTC.

The chain employs TRBV4-1 and TRBJ1-2; D uncertain. CDR3 length equals 18 residues. The V end lost 2 bases, the J end lost 5 bases, and 24 bases lay between the germline ends. Germline V gene data show CDR1 as MGHRA and CDR2 as YSYEKL. CDR3 region: CASSQPPSGGSQRYGYTF. The CDR3, as DNA: TGCGCCAGCAGCCAACCCCCCAGTGGAGGGTCGCAAAGGTATGGCTACACCTTC.

V gene TRBV5-6 combines with J gene TRBJ1-2; possibly TRBD1 for D (5 bases). V shed 1 base and J shed 6 bases, with 19 bases lying between them. Per the germline V gene, CDR1 is SGHDT and CDR2 is YYEEEE. The CDR3 has 16 residues. CDR3 nucleotide sequence: TGTGCCAGCAGCTTGTTCGCAGGGCCCGGGGTTGATGGCTACACCTTC. This encodes CASSLFAGPGVDGYTF.

The chain links TRBV19 to TRBJ1-1; 9 nucleotides match TRBD1. CDR3 length equals 14 residues. Losses at the gene ends were 9 bases for V and 1 base for J; bases not matched to a gene: 6. Germline-derived CDR1 and CDR2 are LNHDA and SQIVND (reference sequence). The CDR3 coding sequence is TGTGCCAGCTCCTACAGGGGGCGGAACACTGAAGCTTTCTTT. It translates to CASSYRGRNTEAFF.

V is TRBV28 and J is TRBJ1-4; tentatively, D is TRBD1 (6 bases). The CDR3 is made up of 14 amino acids. The V end lost 5 bases, the J end lost 5 bases, and 12 bases lay between the germline ends. Germline V lookup: CDR1 MDHEN, CDR2 SYDVKM. CDR3 coding DNA: TGTGCCAGCAGTAGGACAGCAAGAAATGAAAAACTGTTTTTT. Translation gives CASSRTARNEKLFF.

The genes are TRBV11-2 and TRBJ2-5; D uncertain. The CDR3 has 12 amino acids. From germline, CDR1 is SGHAT and CDR2 FQNNGV. Trimming shortened V by 0 bases and J by 5 bases, and 4 bases separated the two germline ends. The CDR3 DNA is TGTGCCAGCAGCTTAGATGGGGAGACCCAGTACTTC. Its translation: CASSLDGETQYF.

V is TRBV5-4 and J is TRBJ2-5, with TRBD2 identical over 11 bases. The V gene end was trimmed by 2 bases and the J gene end by 5 bases; junction bases not matched to a gene: 8. Germline V CDR1 and CDR2: SGHNT, YYREEE (reference sequence). The CDR3 runs to 16 residues. CDR3 sequence (DNA): TGTGCCAGCAGCTTACCAGGGGCTAGCGGGAGGGAGACCCAGTACTTC. Protein product: CASSLPGASGRETQYF.

This clone was observed a single time. This rearrangement joins TRBV23-1 to TRBJ2-6, with D possibly being TRBD1 (6 bases). TRBV23-1 is an ORF, with its function uncertain. CDR3 length: 17 residues. V lost 6 bases to trimming and J lost 1 base, with 16 bases between them. Here the CDR3 reads CASSPSTQGSGANVLTF. Here the CDR3 DNA reads TGCGCCAGCAGCCCGTCGACACAGGGATCTGGGGCCAACGTCCTGACTTTC.